In its sample, the clone carrying this TCR beta chain was seen a few times. Its antigen is unidentified. This specimen comes from a study of cytomegalovirus exposure and HLA in healthy donors. This CDR3 is built from 16 residues. The V end was cut by 1 base, the J end by 4 bases, with 14 bases between. Germline CDR1 and CDR2: MGHRA and YSYEKL. Study results and limitations: Within the data, a cluster of highly shared sequence variants was likely a sequencing artifact. Owing to their indistinguishability, certain V segments, notably TRBV6-2 and TRBV6-3, were excluded. Despite most TCR sequences being rare, some public TCRs occurred in many donors.

PCR used 60 Vbeta primers and 13 Jbeta primers. Method: immunoSEQ multiplex PCR; TCRdb's copy keeps in-frame clones and lacks some. This sample has fewer than 130,000 clones, with roughly four fifths found just once. The receptor comes from a woman in her thirties in good health and CMV-seronegative. The V gene is TRBV4-1, the J gene TRBJ1-3; D ambiguous. The sequenced sample was PBMCs. In DNA form, the CDR3 reads TGCGCCAGCAGCCAAGGGGCATCCGGCCTAGGAAACACCATATATTTT. This gives the protein CASSQGASGLGNTIYF.